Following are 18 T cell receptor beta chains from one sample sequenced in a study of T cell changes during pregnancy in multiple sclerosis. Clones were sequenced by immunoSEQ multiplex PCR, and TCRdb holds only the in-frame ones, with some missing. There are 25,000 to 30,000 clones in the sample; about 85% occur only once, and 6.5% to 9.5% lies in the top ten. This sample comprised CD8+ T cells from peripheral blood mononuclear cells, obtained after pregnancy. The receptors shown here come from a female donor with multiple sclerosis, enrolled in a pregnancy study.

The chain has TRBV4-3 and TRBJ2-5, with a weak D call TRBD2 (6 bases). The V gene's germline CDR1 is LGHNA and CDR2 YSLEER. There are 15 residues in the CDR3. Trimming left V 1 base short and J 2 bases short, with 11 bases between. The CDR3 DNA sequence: TGCGCCAGCAGCCAAGTCTGGGGGGAGCAAGAGACCCAGTACTTC. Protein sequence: CASSQVWGEQETQYF.

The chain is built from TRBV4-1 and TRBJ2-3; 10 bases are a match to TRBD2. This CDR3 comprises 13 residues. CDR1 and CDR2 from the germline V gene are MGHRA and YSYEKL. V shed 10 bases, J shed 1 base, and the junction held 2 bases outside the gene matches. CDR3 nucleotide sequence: TGCGCCACAGGACTAGCGGGCACAGATACGCAGTATTTT. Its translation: CATGLAGTDTQYF.

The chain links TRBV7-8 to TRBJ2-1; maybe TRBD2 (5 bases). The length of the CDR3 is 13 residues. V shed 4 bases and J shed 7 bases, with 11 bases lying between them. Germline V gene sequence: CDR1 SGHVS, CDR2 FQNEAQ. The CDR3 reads CASSYDGENEQFF. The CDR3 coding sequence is TGTGCCAGCAGCTATGACGGGGAGAATGAGCAGTTCTTC.

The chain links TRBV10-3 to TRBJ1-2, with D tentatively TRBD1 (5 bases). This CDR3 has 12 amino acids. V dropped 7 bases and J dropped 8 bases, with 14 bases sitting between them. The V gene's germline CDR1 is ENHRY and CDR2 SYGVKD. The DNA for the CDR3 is TGTGCCATCAATAGGGGCCCGGGCGGCTACACCTTC. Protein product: CAINRGPGGYTF.

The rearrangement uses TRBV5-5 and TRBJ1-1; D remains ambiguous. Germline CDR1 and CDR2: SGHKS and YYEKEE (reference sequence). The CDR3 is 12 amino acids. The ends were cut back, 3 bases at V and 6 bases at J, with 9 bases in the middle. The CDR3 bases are TGTGCCAGCAGCTACGGGTGGGCTGAAGCTTTCTTT. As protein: CASSYGWAEAFF.

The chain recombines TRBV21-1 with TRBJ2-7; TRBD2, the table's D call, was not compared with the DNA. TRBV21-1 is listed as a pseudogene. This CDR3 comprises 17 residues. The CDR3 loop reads CASSKPMGLAGCYEQYF. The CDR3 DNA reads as TGTGCCAGCAGCAAACCTATGGGCTTAGCGGGGTGCTACGAGCAGTACTTC.

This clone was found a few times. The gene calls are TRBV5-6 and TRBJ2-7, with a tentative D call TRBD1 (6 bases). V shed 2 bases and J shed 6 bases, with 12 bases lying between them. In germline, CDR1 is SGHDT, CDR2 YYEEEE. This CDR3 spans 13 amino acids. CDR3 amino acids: CASSFRGGGEQYF. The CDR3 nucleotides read TGTGCCAGCAGCTTCCGTGGGGGCGGCGAGCAGTACTTC.

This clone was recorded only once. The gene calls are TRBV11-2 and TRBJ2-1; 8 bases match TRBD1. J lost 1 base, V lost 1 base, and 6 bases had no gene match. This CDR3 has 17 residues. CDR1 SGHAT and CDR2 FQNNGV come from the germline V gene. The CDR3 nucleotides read TGTGCCAGCAGCTTAGGAACAGGGGGTCAATCCTACAATGAGCAGTTCTTC. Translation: CASSLGTGGQSYNEQFF.

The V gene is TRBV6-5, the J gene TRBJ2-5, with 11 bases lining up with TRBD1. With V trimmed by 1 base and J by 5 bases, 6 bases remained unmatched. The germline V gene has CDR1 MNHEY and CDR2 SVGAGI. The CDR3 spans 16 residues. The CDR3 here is CASSYYGDRGGETQYF. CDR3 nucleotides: TGTGCCAGCAGTTACTACGGGGACAGGGGGGGGGAGACCCAGTACTTC.

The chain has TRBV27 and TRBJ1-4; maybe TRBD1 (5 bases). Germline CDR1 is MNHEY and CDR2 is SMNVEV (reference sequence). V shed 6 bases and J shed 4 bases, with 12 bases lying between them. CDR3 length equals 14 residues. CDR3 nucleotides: TGTGCCAGCAGCTGGGGGGTCAGTAATGAAAAACTGTTTTTT. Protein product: CASSWGVSNEKLFF.

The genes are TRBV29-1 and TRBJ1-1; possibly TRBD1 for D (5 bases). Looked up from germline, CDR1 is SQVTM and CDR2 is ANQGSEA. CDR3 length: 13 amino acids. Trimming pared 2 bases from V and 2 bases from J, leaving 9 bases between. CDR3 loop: CSVEPGLNTEAFF. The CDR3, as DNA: TGCAGCGTTGAACCAGGGTTAAACACTGAAGCTTTCTTT.

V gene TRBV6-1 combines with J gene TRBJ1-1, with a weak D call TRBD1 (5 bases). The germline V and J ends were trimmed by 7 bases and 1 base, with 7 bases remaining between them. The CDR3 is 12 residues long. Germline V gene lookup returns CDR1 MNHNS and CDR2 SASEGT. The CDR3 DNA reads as TGTGCCAGCAATCAGGGGAACACTGAAGCTTTCTTT. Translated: CASNQGNTEAFF.

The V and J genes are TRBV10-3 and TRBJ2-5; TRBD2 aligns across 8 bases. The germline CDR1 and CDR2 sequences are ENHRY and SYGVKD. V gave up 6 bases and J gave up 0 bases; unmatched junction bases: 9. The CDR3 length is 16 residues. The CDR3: CAIRRAGGDYQETQYF. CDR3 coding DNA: TGTGCCATCAGGAGAGCCGGGGGGGACTACCAAGAGACCCAGTACTTC.

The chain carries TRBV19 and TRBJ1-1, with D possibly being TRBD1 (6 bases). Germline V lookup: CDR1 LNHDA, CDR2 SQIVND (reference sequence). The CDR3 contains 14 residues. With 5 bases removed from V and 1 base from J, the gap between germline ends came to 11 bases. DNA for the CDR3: TGTGCCAGTAGTGAATGGACAGCGAACACTGAAGCTTTCTTT. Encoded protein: CASSEWTANTEAFF. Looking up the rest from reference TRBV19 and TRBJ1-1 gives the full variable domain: DGGITQSPKYLFRKEGQNVTLSCEQNLNHDAMYWYRQDPGQGLRLIYYSQIVNDFQKGDIAEGYSVSREKKESFPLTVTSAQKNPTAFYLCASSEWTANTEAFFGQGTRLTVV.

CDR3 protein: CASSITGSTGELFF. CDR3 sequence (DNA): TGTGCCAGTAGTATAACAGGGTCCACCGGGGAGCTGTTTTTT. V and J are TRBV19 and TRBJ2-2; TRBD1 might be the D (6 bases). Germline CDR1 reads LNHDA; CDR2 reads SQIVND (reference sequence). CDR3 size: 14 residues. The ends were cut back, 2 bases at V and 4 bases at J, with 8 bases in the middle.

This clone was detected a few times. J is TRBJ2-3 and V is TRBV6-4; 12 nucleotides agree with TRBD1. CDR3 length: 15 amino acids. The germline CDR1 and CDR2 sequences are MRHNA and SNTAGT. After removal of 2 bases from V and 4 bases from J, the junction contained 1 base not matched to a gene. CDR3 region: CASSDGTGGADTQYF. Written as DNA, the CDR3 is TGTGCCAGCAGTGACGGGACAGGGGGCGCAGATACGCAGTATTTT.

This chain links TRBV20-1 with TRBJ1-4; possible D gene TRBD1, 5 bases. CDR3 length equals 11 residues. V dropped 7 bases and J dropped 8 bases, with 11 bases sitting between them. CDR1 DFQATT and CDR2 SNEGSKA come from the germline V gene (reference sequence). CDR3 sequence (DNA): TGCAGTGGGGGGGGGAAAGAAAAACTGTTTTTT. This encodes CSGGGKEKLFF.

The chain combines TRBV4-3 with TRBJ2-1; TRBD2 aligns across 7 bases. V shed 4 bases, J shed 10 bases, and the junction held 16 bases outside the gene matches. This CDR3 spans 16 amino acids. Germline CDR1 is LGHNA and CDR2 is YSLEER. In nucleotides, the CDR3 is TGCGCCAGCAGCCGACTTGGAAGGACTAGTTTTGGCGAGCAGTTCTTC. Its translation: CASSRLGRTSFGEQFF.